The source of this T cell receptor beta chain is a study of blood T cell repertoires in COVID-19. Study background: Whether acute or convalescent, the COVID-19 samples came from the United States, Italy and Spain.

V trimming: 5 bases; J trimming: 7 bases; junction bases outside the gene matches: 9. The CDR3 sequence is 15 residues long. Germline lookup yields CDR1 SGHTA and CDR2 FQGNSA. Only in-frame clones appear in the TCRdb table, and some are missing; sequencing was by immunoSEQ multiplex PCR. The repertoire has roughly 140,000 clones, roughly 81% of them found once; the top ten carry 7% to 10%. The sample taken for sequencing was peripheral blood. The V call is TRBV7-2, the J call TRBJ2-1; 9 nucleotides line up with TRBD1. This TCR was recovered from a human donor with acute or convalescent COVID-19. The donor label of this sample is uncertain. In nucleotides, the CDR3 is TGTGCCAGCAGCCCCGCCGGGACAGGGTTTAATGAGCAGTTCTTC. Encoded protein: CASSPAGTGFNEQFF.